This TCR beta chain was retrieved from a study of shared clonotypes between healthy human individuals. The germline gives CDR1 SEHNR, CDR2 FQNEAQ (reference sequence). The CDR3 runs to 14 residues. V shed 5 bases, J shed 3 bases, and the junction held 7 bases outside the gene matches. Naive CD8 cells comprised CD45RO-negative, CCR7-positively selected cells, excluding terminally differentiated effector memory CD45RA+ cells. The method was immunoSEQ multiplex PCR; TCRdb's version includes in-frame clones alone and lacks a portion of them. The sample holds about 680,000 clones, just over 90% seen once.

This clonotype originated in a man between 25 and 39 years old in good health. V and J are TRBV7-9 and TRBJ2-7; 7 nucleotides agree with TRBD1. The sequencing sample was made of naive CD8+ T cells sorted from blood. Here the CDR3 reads CASSPRDSGYEQYF. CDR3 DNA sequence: TGTGCCAGCAGCCCGAGGGACAGTGGCTACGAGCAGTACTTC.